Described below is a single T cell receptor (beta chain) sequence and its context. The entry originates in a study of blood T cells in healthy people across ages. Through a sample-barcoded 5' primer and a J-beta primer mix, a second PCR was run for about 6 to 12 cycles. From the 5' RACE reads, TCRdb called clonotypes with MiXCR, one entry per CDR3 protein. The sample gives about 970,000 distinct CDR3 sequences, 51% of which show up once; 20% to 25% is in the top ten. Sequencing was done on a sample of blood. This sequence was found in an older woman in good health.

This chain's CDR3 is CSASGTGAWEQYF. Written as DNA, the CDR3 is TGCAGCGCCTCCGGGACAGGGGCTTGGGAGCAGTACTTC. This chain connects TRBV29-1 to TRBJ2-7; TRBD1 agrees at 10 bases. The V gene end was trimmed by 7 bases and the J gene end by 7 bases; junction bases not matched to a gene: 10. CDR3 size: 13 residues. Germline lookup yields CDR1 SQVTM and CDR2 ANQGSEA.